Here is one T cell receptor beta chain with its context. Regarding treatment: about 20 received Ad26.COV2.S at low or high dose, single or two shots; roughly 5 received placebo; per-sample allocation not given. On day 63 after the first injection, vaccine and placebo recipients gave samples. V trimming: 3 bases; J trimming: 1 base; junction bases outside the gene matches: 10. The CDR3 runs to 18 residues. This specimen belongs to a study of Ad26.COV2.S vaccination and SARS-CoV-2 variants. Generated by immunoSEQ multiplex PCR, the TCRdb table keeps only in-frame clones and is missing some. The repertoire holds under 550,000 clones, more than 80% seen once, with 12% in the top ten.

The sample here was peripheral blood, taken in a trial of Ad26.COV2.S vaccine versus placebo. The TCR originated in a person between 18 and 65 years old who received the Ad26.COV2.S COVID-19 vaccine or a placebo. The rearrangement joins TRBV23-1 to TRBJ1-5, with 9 bases fitting TRBD1. TRBV23-1 is an ORF, with its function uncertain. CDR3 nucleotides: TGCGCCAGCAGTCACGCCAATGACAGGGGGGGAAGCAATCAGCCCCAGCATTTT. Translating it yields CASSHANDRGGSNQPQHF.